Below, 2 T cell receptor beta chains from the same sample are listed, as sequenced in a study of T-cell memory formation after mild COVID-19. TCRdb re-derived calls from the 5' RACE reads in MiXCR, one entry per CDR3 protein. Of approximately 490,000 distinct CDR3 sequences listed, about a fifth are singletons. The sample comprised PBMCs or a T cell subset sorted from them (not recorded which). These receptors all come from an adult woman who had mild COVID-19 (a few samples of this study predate the infection). Cell type and time point are not known.

This clonotype was picked up a small number of times. A junction end diverges from the germline sequence, so it may reflect a read error. The chain joins TRBV15 to TRBJ1-2, with D maybe TRBD1 (6 bases). Germline-derived CDR1 and CDR2 are LNHNV and YYDKDF (reference sequence). The CDR3 runs 15 residues. The CDR3 here is CATSRAGADNYGYTF. Here the CDR3 DNA reads TGTGCCACCAGTAGAGCAGGGGCGGATAACTATGGCTACACCTTC.

Only a few counts were recorded for this clonotype. This chain joins TRBV5-1 and TRBJ2-5; 8 bases are a match to TRBD1. In germline, CDR1 is SGHRS, CDR2 YFSETQ. The CDR3 contains 13 residues. V lost 3 bases to trimming and J lost 4 bases; unmatched junction nucleotides: 2. CDR3 region: CASSSGTGETQYF. DNA of the CDR3: TGCGCCAGCAGCTCGGGGACAGGAGAGACCCAGTACTTC.